This T cell receptor (beta chain) derives from a study of T cell changes during pregnancy in multiple sclerosis. Trimming removed 8 bases from V and 7 bases from J; junction bases left unmatched: 8. Germline V lookup: CDR1 SNHLY, CDR2 FYNNEI. This CDR3 has 13 amino acids. Repertoires were generated with immunoSEQ multiplex PCR, while TCRdb's copy carries only in-frame clones and drops some. Of tens of thousands of clones in the sample, more than 90% were seen once. The receptor was derived from a female donor in good health, enrolled as a control in a pregnancy study. The chain links TRBV2 to TRBJ1-2; 9 bases are shared with TRBD1. Sequencing used peripheral blood, obtained after pregnancy. The CDR3 is CASSGQGNGGYTF. As DNA, the CDR3 is TGTGCCAGCTCCGGACAGGGGAACGGTGGCTACACCTTC.